This T cell receptor delta chain was observed in a study of Vδ1+ human thymocytes. Study-level results: Many TRG clonotypes were shared between donors; TRD repertoires were essentially private. Thymic TRG and TRD repertoires appeared highly polyclonal, with Gaussian CDR3 length distributions. Thymic delta-chain repertoires held approximately 20% Vdelta2 sequences and few Vdelta3, despite high sort purity.

About this clone itself: The antigen is not known. An end of the junction does not agree with germline; a read error may underlie this.

The CDR3 sequence is 15 residues long. The germline CDR1 and CDR2 sequences are TSWWSYY and QGS. After alphabeta T cell depletion, CD3+ Vdelta1+ Vdelta2- thymocytes were sorted. Vdelta1+ thymocyte sorts reached between about 96% and 99.6% purity. Extracted RNA was reverse transcribed into cDNA. The CDR3 regions were amplified by multiplex PCR from V-gene primers to a constant-region primer. TCRdb processed the multiplex PCR reads again with the CATT caller. This sample yields some 55,000 delta-chain clones, of which roughly 15% are seen a single time; 0.5% to 0.55% belongs to the top ten. The gene calls are TRDV1 and TRDJ1; D might be TRDD3 (6 bases). The sample consisted of Vdelta1+ gamma-delta thymocytes from the thymus. Subset noted: FACS-sorted CD3+ TCRalphabeta- TCRVdelta1+ TCRVdelta2- thymocytes. This TCR derives from a boy under two years old who had congenital heart surgery. The CDR3 DNA reads as TGTGCTCTTGGGGGACCCGGCGATATCTGGGATATACTCATCTTT. As protein: CALGGPGDIWDILIF.